This TCR beta chain emerged from a study of blood T cell repertoires in COVID-19. In the study overall: PBMCs, B-cell-depleted T cells, or T cells were the source of the cDNA or gDNA that made up the material.

Original handling: Using reference gene primer amplification, nucleated cell counts were estimated. TCRdb's copy holds only in-frame clones and misses some; the assay was immunoSEQ multiplex PCR. That table is the source of V, J and clone size, and D and trimming were worked out from the DNA. The top ten clones hold around 3.9% of a sample with some 300,000 clones, roughly 90% of them seen once. V was clipped by 2 bases and J by 7 bases, with 15 bases between them. Germline V gene sequence: CDR1 LNHDA, CDR2 SQIVND (reference sequence). CDR3 length: 15 residues. Allocation to cohorts depended on clinical history reported by the participants. A PCR-confirmed or clinician-diagnosed COVID-19 case had contacted exposed participants within 2 weeks of entry.

The sample taken for sequencing was PBMCs or T cells enriched from blood (not recorded which). The sequence was collected from a woman in her 30s who had been exposed to COVID-19. The rearrangement joins TRBV19 to TRBJ1-5; no clear D. CDR3 region: CASSISGEGRQPQHF. Here the CDR3 DNA reads TGTGCCAGTAGTATAAGCGGGGAAGGCAGACAGCCCCAGCATTTT.